Listed below are T cell receptor beta chains from one sample, sequenced in a study of T cell repertoires in ileal Crohn's disease. The method was immunoSEQ multiplex PCR; TCRdb's version includes in-frame clones alone and lacks a portion of them. The sample consists of over 8,500 clones, approximately 81% of them appearing once. The material sequenced was ileal tissue. The receptors were gathered from an adult with Crohn's disease. The CDR3 runs from the conserved cysteine through the conserved F or W. A D gene is named only where the DNA matches it firmly. Only some rows state a clone size, as once, few, many or a class for expanded clones.

j_call | clone_size | d_call | cdr3_length | v_call | cdr3_nt | cdr3_aa
TRBJ2-2 | NA | TRBD2 | 17 | TRBV11-2 | TGTGCCAGCAGCTTACGGGGTAGCGGGTCAAACACCGGGGAGCTGTTTTTT | CASSLRGSGSNTGELFF
TRBJ2-7 | few | NA | 12 | TRBV6-5 | TGTGCCAGCAGTTACGGGCCCTACGAGCAGTACTTC | CASSYGPYEQYF
TRBJ2-7 | NA | TRBD2 | 16 | TRBV5-6 | TGTGCCAGCAGCTCCAAGGTGGGCGGGAGGGCCTCTGGGCAGTACTTC | CASSSKVGGRASGQYF
TRBJ2-7 | few | TRBD2 | 15 | TRBV19 | TGTGCCAGTAGTATGATCCAGCGGGAGGGCCTACCGCAGTACTTC | CASSMIQREGLPQYF
TRBJ2-5 | NA | NA | 11 | TRBV29-1 | TGCAGCGGACTTGAGGCGGAGACCCAGTACTTC | CSGLEAETQYF
TRBJ1-2 | NA | NA | 14 | TRBV28 | TGTGCCAGCAGTTTTTACGGGGGAAGCTATGGCTACACCTTC | CASSFYGGSYGYTF
TRBJ1-2 | NA | NA | 14 | TRBV29-1 | TGCAGCGTTGAATCCTCGGGGGGAGGCTATGGCTACACCTTC | CSVESSGGGYGYTF
TRBJ2-5 | NA | TRBD1 | 13 | TRBV7-9 | TGTGCCAGCAGGGGGGGGACAGGGGAGACCCAGTACTTC | CASRGGTGETQYF
TRBJ2-1 | NA | TRBD2 | 12 | TRBV27 | TGTGCCAGCAGGCTAGCGGGCAATGAGCAGTTCTTC | CASRLAGNEQFF
TRBJ2-3 | NA | TRBD2 | 15 | TRBV7-9 | TGTGCCAGCAGCTCAACTAGCGGGAACTCAGATACGCAGTATTTT | CASSSTSGNSDTQYF
TRBJ1-1 | NA | NA | 15 | TRBV7-8 | TGTGCCAGCAGCTTATTGGCGACTTTGAACACTGAAGCTTTCTTT | CASSLLATLNTEAFF
TRBJ2-7 | NA | TRBD2 | 15 | TRBV4-2 | TGTGCCAGCAGCCAAGGACTAGCGGGAGCATACGAGCAGTACTTC | CASSQGLAGAYEQYF
TRBJ1-4 | once | NA | 13 | TRBV2 | TGTGCCAGCAGTGGTCAGGGGTATGAAAAACTGTTTTTT | CASSGQGYEKLFF